These 31 T cell receptor beta chains were sequenced from one sample in a study of cytomegalovirus exposure and HLA in healthy donors (dated by TCRdb to 2016 to 2017). Library creation used the immunoSEQ multiplex PCR assay. Entries here come from immuneACCESS through TCRdb and include only in-frame sequences with V and J called. Some clones fail to appear in such tables; in the studies checked, an unresolved V gene covers under half of the shortfall, and the cause of the remainder is unknown. Across this sample there are around 130,000 clones, with about 90% seen only once. The ten largest clones take up about 3.7% of the sample. Sequencing was done on a sample of PBMCs. These receptors originate from a man aged 30 to 45 in good health and CMV-seronegative.

This chain connects TRBV4-2 to TRBJ2-7; 16 bases map to TRBD2. Germline V gene lookup returns CDR1 LGHNA and CDR2 YNFKEQ. V trimming: 0 bases; J trimming: 2 bases; junction bases outside the gene matches: 4. CDR3 length: 18 residues. The CDR3 loop is CASSQEGTSGGDAYEQYF. The CDR3 DNA follows: TGTGCCAGCAGCCAAGAGGGGACTAGCGGGGGGGATGCCTACGAGCAGTACTTC.

The rearrangement links TRBV18 to TRBJ2-5; 13 nucleotides line up with TRBD2. This CDR3 region has 16 residues. Germline values: CDR1 KGHSH, CDR2 LQKENI. J gave up 4 bases and V 5 bases, and 7 bases lay outside the gene matches. The CDR3 protein is CASSAAGLAGRETQYF. In nucleotides, the CDR3 is TGTGCCAGCTCAGCCGCGGGACTAGCGGGGAGAGAGACCCAGTACTTC.

This chain uses TRBV6-5 with TRBJ2-3, with 8 positions matching TRBD2. The germline CDR1 and CDR2 sequences are MNHEY and SVGAGI. V dropped 3 bases and J dropped 4; count of bases not matched to a gene: 6. The CDR3 covers 15 residues. CDR3 in amino acids: CASSYGGGSSDTQYF. For the CDR3, the DNA is TGTGCCAGCAGTTATGGCGGGGGGAGTTCAGATACGCAGTATTTT.

The chain has TRBV7-3 and TRBJ2-4; 15 nucleotides align to TRBD2. Looked up from germline, CDR1 is SGHTA and CDR2 is FQGTGA. The CDR3 is made up of 15 amino acids. V gave up 5 bases and J gave up 7 bases; unmatched junction bases: 3. CDR3 sequence (DNA): TGTGCCAGCAGCACCGGGACTAGCGGGGGGAACATTCAGTACTTC. Amino acid sequence: CASSTGTSGGNIQYF.

The chain joins TRBV4-1 to TRBJ2-2; 10 nucleotides align to TRBD2. The CDR3 sequence is 17 residues long. Germline-derived CDR1 and CDR2 are MGHRA and YSYEKL. J gave up 4 bases and V 1 base, and 6 bases lay outside the gene matches. CDR3 sequence: CASSQVGAGGPTGELFF. In nucleotides, the CDR3 is TGCGCCAGCAGCCAAGTAGGAGCGGGGGGGCCCACCGGGGAGCTGTTTTTT.

DNA of the CDR3: TGTGCCACCAGCCGCGCGGGACAGTCGAAAAGACGCTATGGCTACACCTTC. Translated, it gives CATSRAGQSKRRYGYTF. J is TRBJ1-2 and V is TRBV15, with 7 bases lining up with TRBD1. CDR3 length: 17 residues. The junction had 16 bases not matched to a gene; V was cut back by 5 bases and J by 4 bases. Germline V gives CDR1 LNHNV, CDR2 YYDKDF (reference sequence).

The CDR3 sequence is CSVEELYGYTF. CDR3 sequence (DNA): TGCAGCGTTGAAGAACTCTATGGCTACACCTTC. The chain couples TRBV29-1 to TRBJ1-2; D is ambiguous. CDR3 length: 11 amino acids. CDR1 is SQVTM and CDR2 is ANQGSEA in the germline V gene. V shed 0 bases and J shed 4 bases, with 3 bases lying between them. Together with reference TRBV29-1 and TRBJ1-2, the CDR3 gives the full variable domain: SAVISQKPSRDICQRGTSLTIQCQVDSQVTMMFWYRQQPGQSLTLIATANQGSEATYESGFVIDKFPISRPNLTFSTLTVSNMSPEDSSIYLCSVEELYGYTFGSGTRLTVV.

The chain combines TRBV7-9 with TRBJ1-1; 8 bases line up with TRBD1. Looked up from germline, CDR1 is SEHNR and CDR2 is FQNEAQ (reference sequence). CDR3 length: 15 residues. V lost 7 bases and J lost 1; bases outside the gene matches: 8. CDR3 sequence (DNA): TGTGCCAGCACCCCCAGGGGGCTATCGAACACTGAAGCTTTCTTT. Translated: CASTPRGLSNTEAFF. Based on the CDR3 plus reference TRBV7-9 and TRBJ1-1, the full variable domain is DTGVSQNPRHKITKRGQNVTFRCDPISEHNRLYWYRQTLGQGPEFLTYFQNEAQLEKSRLLSDRFSAERPKGSFSTLEIQRTEQGDSAMYLCASTPRGLSNTEAFFGQGTRLTVV.

The V call is TRBV7-6, the J call TRBJ2-3; D is possibly TRBD1 (5 bases). V lost 1 base and J 8 bases, leaving 13 bases between the germline ends. This CDR3 spans 14 amino acids. The germline V gene encodes CDR1 SGHVS and CDR2 FNYEAQ. The CDR3 nucleotides are TGTGCCAGCAGCTTAGAGACTTTAAGGGGTACGCAGTATTTT. It is translated as CASSLETLRGTQYF.

The rearrangement links TRBV4-3 to TRBJ2-2, with 10 bases that match TRBD1. Germline CDR1 and CDR2: LGHNA and YSLEER. The CDR3 extends over 15 amino acids. With V trimmed by 4 bases and J by 4 bases, 3 bases remained unmatched. CDR3 in DNA: TGCGCCAGCAGCCGAGGGACAGGGGTCACCGGGGAGCTGTTTTTT. This codes for CASSRGTGVTGELFF.

This chain uses TRBV6-6 with TRBJ2-2; 8 positions match TRBD2. CDR1 and CDR2 (germline): MNHNY, SVGAGI (reference sequence). This CDR3 spans 16 amino acids. With V trimmed by 0 bases and J by 6 bases, 6 bases remained unmatched. The CDR3 DNA sequence: TGTGCCAGCAGTTACTCGGGTATAGCGGGGCCCGGGGAGCTGTTTTTT. Protein product: CASSYSGIAGPGELFF.

The chain recombines TRBV4-3 with TRBJ2-1; TRBD2 agrees at 7 bases. With 3 bases clipped from V and 9 bases from J, the junction kept 8 bases outside the gene matches. The CDR3 is made up of 14 amino acids. Germline V gives CDR1 LGHNA, CDR2 YSLEER. The CDR3 protein is CASSQTGRDGEQFF. The CDR3 region has the DNA TGCGCCAGCAGCCAGACGGGGAGGGACGGTGAGCAGTTCTTC.

The V and J genes are TRBV5-1 and TRBJ2-3, with TRBD1 matching 10 bases. Germline V lookup: CDR1 SGHRS, CDR2 YFSETQ. The ends lost 4 bases at V and 5 bases at J; junction bases unmatched: 7. The CDR3 length is 15 residues. The CDR3 here is CASSQGQGLQDTQYF. CDR3 coding DNA: TGCGCCAGCAGCCAGGGACAGGGGCTCCAAGATACGCAGTATTTT.

The chain combines TRBV28 with TRBJ1-6, with a tentative D call TRBD1 (6 bases). CDR1 MDHEN and CDR2 SYDVKM come from the germline V gene. This CDR3 region has 14 residues. V lost 6 bases to trimming and J lost 10 bases, with 16 bases between them. The CDR3 here is CASSPLGASSPLHF. The CDR3 DNA sequence: TGTGCCAGCAGCCCCCTGGGGGCGAGCTCACCCCTCCACTTT.

The chain couples TRBV5-4 to TRBJ2-3, with 12 bases lining up with TRBD2. The CDR3 has 15 residues. Per germline, CDR1 SGHNT and CDR2 YYREEE (reference sequence). Unmatched junction bases numbered 5, after V lost 2 bases and J lost 7 bases. The CDR3 is CASSFPSGGANTQYF. In DNA form, the CDR3 reads TGTGCCAGCAGCTTTCCTAGCGGGGGGGCGAATACGCAGTATTTT.

The genes are TRBV7-2 and TRBJ1-4; TRBD1 aligns across 7 bases. Unmatched junction bases numbered 8, after V lost 4 bases and J lost 3 bases. Germline V CDR1 and CDR2: SGHTA, FQGNSA. This CDR3 comprises 16 residues. The CDR3 loop is CASSSITGTANEKLFF. The DNA of the CDR3 is TGTGCCAGCAGCTCTATCACCGGGACAGCTAATGAAAAACTGTTTTTT.

The chain is built from TRBV28 and TRBJ2-7; D is unresolved. V lost 0 bases and J lost 5, with 5 bases in between. CDR1 is MDHEN and CDR2 is SYDVKM in the germline V gene. The CDR3 length is 12 residues. The CDR3 region is CASSLWQDEQYF. CDR3 sequence (DNA): TGTGCCAGCAGTTTATGGCAGGACGAGCAGTACTTC.

The chain couples TRBV19 to TRBJ2-2; 8 nucleotides align to TRBD2. J gave up 4 bases and V 8 bases, and 9 bases lay outside the gene matches. Germline-derived CDR1 and CDR2 are LNHDA and SQIVND (reference sequence). This CDR3 comprises 15 residues. For the CDR3, the DNA is TGTGCCAGTTGTCCACTAGCGGTGAGCACCGGGGAGCTGTTTTTT. Translated: CASCPLAVSTGELFF.

This sequence joins TRBV7-2 and TRBJ1-1; maybe TRBD1 (6 bases). This CDR3 contains 16 residues. V lost 0 bases, J lost 7 bases, and 18 bases lay in between. CDR1 is SGHTA and CDR2 is FQGNSA in the germline V gene. CDR3 in DNA: TGTGCCAGCAGCTTAGCCTTACAGGGTAATTTGGATGAAGCTTTCTTT. It translates to CASSLALQGNLDEAFF.

A remark on this clone: The junction shows a germline mismatch at one end, possibly a read error. The chain employs TRBV7-9 and TRBJ1-2; D uncertain. The CDR3 spans 14 residues. The germline V gene has CDR1 SEHNR and CDR2 FQNEAQ (reference sequence). The CDR3 DNA is TGTGCCAGCAGTTTAGACACCTTTAACTATGGCTACACCTTC. It is translated as CASSLDTFNYGYTF.

This chain uses TRBV2 with TRBJ2-1; 7 bases map to TRBD2. Germline V CDR1 and CDR2: SNHLY, FYNNEI. V was pared by 6 bases and J by 9 bases, with 8 bases of the junction left unmatched. The CDR3 contains 13 residues. CDR3 coding DNA: TGTGCCAGCAGACCAACTAGCGCGGGTGAGCAGTTCTTC. Translating gives CASRPTSAGEQFF.

The rearrangement links TRBV7-9 to TRBJ1-1, with D hard to call. The CDR3 spans 13 residues. V was clipped by 0 bases and J by 4 bases, with 6 bases between them. In germline, CDR1 is SEHNR, CDR2 FQNEAQ (reference sequence). The CDR3 nucleotides are TGTGCCAGCAGCTTAGCCTCGGGCACTGAAGCTTTCTTT. Translation: CASSLASGTEAFF.

This clone occurred a few times. This sequence joins TRBV5-1 and TRBJ2-7; D possibly corresponds to TRBD1 (6 bases). V lost 4 bases, J lost 2 bases, and 16 bases lay in between. Germline V CDR1 and CDR2: SGHRS, YFSETQ. This CDR3 has 15 amino acids. CDR3 sequence: CASSTTTGSTYEQYF. The CDR3 DNA sequence: TGCGCCAGCAGCACCACGACAGGTTCTACCTACGAGCAGTACTTC.

The gene calls are TRBV7-2 and TRBJ2-1; 8 nucleotides align to TRBD2. Germline V gives CDR1 SGHTA, CDR2 FQGNSA. This CDR3 is built from 14 residues. The trim removed 3 bases at V and 9 bases at J, leaving 7 bases unmatched. CDR3 nucleotides: TGTGCCAGCAGCTTCGGCGGGGGGAAGGTTGAGCAGTTCTTC. It translates to CASSFGGGKVEQFF.

The chain couples TRBV11-3 to TRBJ2-1; tentative D call: TRBD1 (5 bases). Germline-derived CDR1 and CDR2 are SGHNT and YENEEA. The V gene lost 4 bases and the J gene lost 8 bases, with 12 bases spanning the gap. The CDR3 totals 13 residues. The CDR3 nucleotides are TGTGCCAGCAGCTCCACACCAGGGCATGAGCAGTTCTTC. Its translation is CASSSTPGHEQFF. Together with reference TRBV11-3 and TRBJ2-1, the CDR3 gives the full variable domain: EAGVVQSPRYKIIEKKQPVAFWCNPISGHNTLYWYLQNLGQGPELLIRYENEEAVDDSQLPKDRFSAERLKGVDSTLKIQPAELGDSAVYLCASSSTPGHEQFFGPGTRLTVL.

J is TRBJ2-3 and V is TRBV7-2; D is perhaps TRBD1 (6 bases). This CDR3 has 15 amino acids. CDR1 SGHTA and CDR2 FQGNSA come from the germline V gene. V lost 1 base and J lost 0, with 8 bases in between. As DNA, the CDR3 is TGTGCCAGCAGCTTAGGGACAGTTAGCACAGATACGCAGTATTTT. Its protein is CASSLGTVSTDTQYF. Based on the CDR3 plus reference TRBV7-2 and TRBJ2-3, the full variable domain is GAGVSQSPSNKVTEKGKDVELRCDPISGHTALYWYRQSLGQGLEFLIYFQGNSAPDKSGLPSDRFSAERTGGSVSTLTIQRTQQEDSAVYLCASSLGTVSTDTQYFGPGTRLTVL.

J is TRBJ2-3 and V is TRBV5-1; 9 nucleotides line up with TRBD2. The J segment lost 6 bases and the V segment lost 0 bases, leaving 2 bases of the junction unmatched. CDR1 and CDR2 (germline): SGHRS, YFSETQ. The CDR3 runs to 14 residues. CDR3 sequence: CASSLERGEDTQYF. CDR3 DNA sequence: TGCGCCAGCAGCTTGGAGCGGGGGGAGGATACGCAGTATTTT.

The V and J genes are TRBV2 and TRBJ2-2, with a possible D match to TRBD1 (6 bases). The CDR3 has 14 amino acids. Germline V gene sequence: CDR1 SNHLY, CDR2 FYNNEI. V lost 5 bases and J lost 4, with 11 bases in between. In DNA form, the CDR3 reads TGTGCCAGCAGTTGGGGGCGGGTCACCGGGGAGCTGTTTTTT. It translates to CASSWGRVTGELFF.

CDR3 residues: CASGYNSPLHF. The CDR3 region has the DNA TGTGCCTCAGGGTATAATTCACCCCTCCACTTT. The genes are TRBV27 and TRBJ1-6; TRBD1 is a possible D gene (5 bases). This CDR3 has 11 amino acids. Germline CDR1 is MNHEY and CDR2 is SMNVEV (reference sequence). V lost 11 bases to trimming and J lost 4 bases, with 6 bases between them.

The CDR3 here is CASTKTGDGWVDTEAFF. DNA of the CDR3: TGCGCCAGCACAAAGACAGGGGATGGATGGGTTGACACTGAAGCTTTCTTT. The chain is built from TRBV5-1 and TRBJ1-1; 8 bases are shared with TRBD1. The CDR3 is 17 residues long. V gave up 6 bases and J gave up 3 bases; unmatched junction bases: 16. Germline assignment: CDR1 SGHRS and CDR2 YFSETQ.

The chain has TRBV28 and TRBJ1-1; no clear D gene. Between the trimmed V and J ends, which lost 2 bases and 6 bases, there was a span of 10 bases. This CDR3 has 13 residues. The germline gives CDR1 MDHEN, CDR2 SYDVKM. CDR3 amino acids: CASSLRGRAEAFF. CDR3 nucleotide sequence: TGTGCCAGCAGTTTAAGAGGCCGAGCTGAAGCTTTCTTT.